This TCR beta chain was identified during a study of T-cell memory formation after mild COVID-19. Overall study findings and caveats: Cross-reactive memory seemingly joined, as some responding clones were found in pre-infection memory. Contracting clones from day 15 to 85 had balanced CD4/CD8; later expanders favoured CD4+. Second-wave clones with a day 37 peak had unconfirmed SARS-CoV-2 specificity.

Trimming left V 2 bases short and J 0 bases short, with 8 bases between. Germline values: CDR1 SEHNR, CDR2 FQNEAQ (reference sequence). The CDR3 sequence is 15 residues long. This clonotype has ten or more counts. Its antigen is as yet unknown. 5'RACE with constant-segment primers built TCRalpha and TCRbeta cDNA libraries with UMIs. MiXCR was run by TCRdb on the 5' RACE reads, yielding one entry per CDR3 protein. The table records some 320,000 distinct CDR3 sequences, 15% of them present only once. Material for sequencing was PBMCs or a T cell subset sorted from them (not recorded which). This rearrangement joins TRBV7-9 to TRBJ2-1; D remains unclear. The clonotype comes from a man aged 18 to 30 who had mild COVID-19 (a few samples of this study predate the infection). Cell type and time point are not known. As DNA, the CDR3 is TGTGCCAGCAGCTTAAGCCTAAGCTCCTACAATGAGCAGTTCTTC. Amino acids: CASSLSLSSYNEQFF.